The clone carrying this TCR beta chain has just a few counts. The antigen remains undetermined. V lost 3 bases and J 6 bases, leaving 14 bases between the germline ends. The length of the CDR3 is 14 residues. Germline V lookup: CDR1 MNHEY, CDR2 SMNVEV (reference sequence). cDNA prepared by RNA extraction and subsequent reverse transcription served as the template for sequencing. Assay: immunoSEQ multiplex PCR; the TCRdb copy retains only in-frame clones and omits some. The data show about 260,000 clones, roughly 63% seen once. The entry originates in a study of CD8+ T cells in alopecia areata. Notes on the study in general: Scalp clonality, together with expanded CD8+ clones among the top 100, fell significantly with tofacitinib. There were many expanded lesional clones persisting in scalp and blood during tofacitinib. Only a single nonresponder existed, so baseline CD8+ expansion links stay unclear.

The sample's treatment: oral pan-JAK inhibitor, 5-10 mg twice daily. Material: CD4+ T cells sorted from blood, obtained between weeks 51 and 52, from a patient treated with tofacitinib. V is TRBV27 and J is TRBJ1-2; D is perhaps TRBD1 (5 bases). This clonotype was obtained from a human donor with alopecia areata. CDR3 in DNA: TGTGCCAGCAGTTTTGCCCCCAGGGCCCATGGCTACACCTTC. Protein: CASSFAPRAHGYTF.